This T cell receptor (beta chain) was identified in a study of a mutant IDH1 vaccine in newly diagnosed glioma. Study background: Patients got their first vaccination 4-6 weeks after radiotherapy alone, or with temozolomide cycles. Earlier care involved radiotherapy, temozolomide, or both, and the majority received both. Visit V12 was scheduled at week 35 and visit V13 at week 47.

Indicated time point: week 35, safety follow-up. Every vaccination contained 300 ug of the mutant IDH1 20-mer peptide and was paired with topical imiquimod. Eight vaccinations reached patients in weeks 1, 3, 5, 7, 11, 15, 19 and 23. Profiled with immunoSEQ multiplex PCR; TCRdb holds only in-frame clones, not every one. The data contain tens of thousands of clones, roughly 75% of them singletons. Worth noting for this clone: As yet, its antigen is unknown.

The clonotype comes from a middle-aged man with glioma. Some clones in this sample may be carry-over from other donors' samples. Sequenced material: PBMCs, taken from a glioma patient whose treatment included an IDH1 peptide vaccine.

CDR3 in amino acids: CASSKPDRVTEAFF. DNA of the CDR3: TGTGCCAGCAGCAAACCCGACAGGGTCACTGAAGCTTTCTTT. The V and J genes are TRBV11-1 and TRBJ1-1; 7 nucleotides align to TRBD1. From germline, CDR1 is SGHAT and CDR2 FQDESV (reference sequence). This CDR3 contains 14 residues. The V gene end was trimmed by 5 bases and the J gene end by 4 bases; junction bases not matched to a gene: 7. The whole variable domain, remainder taken from reference TRBV11-1 and TRBJ1-1, is EAEVAQSPRYKITEKSQAVAFWCDPISGHATLYWYRQILGQGPELLVQFQDESVVDDSQLPKDRFSAERLKGVDSTLKIQPAELGDSAMYLCASSKPDRVTEAFFGQGTRLTVV.